The 9 T cell receptor beta chains below were found in one sample sequenced in a study of human T cells and chemical hapten exposure. TCRdb reprocessed the RACE reads with MiXCR, giving one entry per CDR3 protein. The sample lists 45,000 or so distinct CDR3 sequences; 4.4% were seen once. The time point: healthy volunteer bleed at 2 weeks. Researchers extracted total RNA from unfractionated whole blood. Material: whole blood. Receptor source: a human donor in good health. Some clones in this sample may be carry-over from other donors' samples.

This clonotype was seen ten or more times. The rearrangement uses TRBV28 and TRBJ2-1, with 8 bases identical to TRBD2. The germline V gene encodes CDR1 MDHEN and CDR2 SYDVKM. The CDR3 is 15 residues long. V gave up 5 bases and J gave up 4 bases; unmatched junction bases: 7. CDR3 nucleotides: TGTGCCAGCAGTATCCAGCGGGAGAGGTACAATGAGCAGTTCTTC. It yields the protein CASSIQRERYNEQFF.

This clonotype has ten or more counts. The chain is built from TRBV18 and TRBJ2-6, with 11 positions matching TRBD2. The CDR3 runs 18 residues. The trim removed 4 bases at V and 0 bases at J, leaving 5 bases unmatched. Germline CDR1 KGHSH, CDR2 LQKENI. CDR3 bases: TGTGCCAGCTCACTTGGACTAGCGGGTTCCTCTGGGGCCAACGTCCTGACTTTC. It is translated as CASSLGLAGSSGANVLTF.

Here the CDR3 reads CSADLREGRGNIQYF. In nucleotides, the CDR3 is TGCAGTGCTGATTTGCGGGAGGGCAGGGGAAACATTCAGTACTTC. V usage is TRBV20-1 and J usage is TRBJ2-4; 9 nucleotides agree with TRBD2. The germline CDR1 and CDR2 sequences are DFQATT and SNEGSKA (reference sequence). CDR3 length: 15 residues. With 5 bases clipped from V and 6 bases from J, the junction kept 11 bases outside the gene matches.

This clonotype has only one observation. This may arise from a read error, as a much more abundant clone is one base away. This chain links TRBV7-8 with TRBJ1-1; D gene ambiguous. CDR3 length: 16 residues. From germline, CDR1 is SGHVS and CDR2 FQNEAQ. With 1 base removed from V and 4 bases from J, the gap between germline ends came to 16 bases. The CDR3 reads CASSLESQWIPTEAFF. The DNA of the CDR3 is TGTGCCAGCAGCTTAGAAAGTCAATGGATTCCCACTGAAGCTTTCTTT.

This clonotype was seen a few times. The junction does not match germline at one end; this may be a read error. V is TRBV2 and J is TRBJ2-7, with D perhaps TRBD1 (5 bases). The CDR3 is 15 amino acids. The germline gives CDR1 SNHLY, CDR2 FYNNEI. CDR3 nucleotide sequence: TGTGCCAGCCAAAACAATGGGGCTAAAACCTACGGCTTACAATTC. Protein product: CASQNNGAKTYGLQF.

This clonotype has more than one count but fewer than ten. The rearrangement links TRBV7-3 to TRBJ2-1; perhaps TRBD1 as D (6 bases). The CDR3 runs to 13 residues. Germline V gene data show CDR1 as SGHTA and CDR2 as FQGTGA. V gave up 5 bases and J gave up 4 bases, with 9 bases separating them. The CDR3 is CASSLGQYNEQFF. The CDR3 nucleotides read TGTGCCAGCAGCCTCGGACAGTACAATGAGCAGTTCTTC.

At least ten counts were recorded for this clonotype. The CDR3, as DNA: TGTGCCAGCAGCTTAAGTCTCAGCGGGGGGGCCAAAAACATTCAGTACTTC. Protein sequence: CASSLSLSGGAKNIQYF. The J gene is TRBJ2-4, the V gene TRBV7-9; 9 bases map to TRBD2. CDR3 length: 17 amino acids. V lost 2 bases to trimming and J lost 1 base; unmatched junction nucleotides: 6. In germline, CDR1 is SEHNR, CDR2 FQNEAQ (reference sequence).

This clonotype was observed a few times. This chain's CDR3 is CASSSLQGSNTEAFF. Written as DNA, the CDR3 is TGCGCCAGCAGCTCCTTACAGGGATCGAACACTGAAGCTTTCTTT. The J gene is TRBJ1-1, the V gene TRBV5-1; weak D call: TRBD1 (6 bases). V dropped 3 bases and J dropped 1 base, with 13 bases sitting between them. Germline V gene data show CDR1 as SGHRS and CDR2 as YFSETQ. This CDR3 contains 15 residues.

The chain carries TRBV3-1 and TRBJ2-7; TRBD1 matches 9 bases. Germline V gives CDR1 LGHDT, CDR2 YNNKEL (reference sequence). Trimming at V came to 3 bases and at J to 4 bases, leaving 10 bases not matched to a gene. This CDR3 has 16 amino acids. In DNA form, the CDR3 reads TGTGCCAGCAGCCAGACGGGACAGGGCTTGGTGTACGAGCAGTACTTC. It encodes CASSQTGQGLVYEQYF.